What follows is one TCR beta chain and its context. Reverse transcription used about 0.5 to 1 ug RNA and random hexamers. The authors amplified TCR beta CDR3 across 54 Vbeta and 13 Jbeta using immunoSEQ multiplex PCR. MiXCR was run by TCRdb on the immunoSEQ multiplex PCR reads, yielding one entry per CDR3 protein. The profile covers 200,000 to 250,000 distinct CDR3 sequences, with around nine tenths appearing a single time and roughly 0.13% taken by the ten largest. The germline V gene has CDR1 MDHEN and CDR2 SYDVKM. V gave up 3 bases and J gave up 3 bases, with 8 bases separating them. CDR3 length: 13 residues. This entry belongs to a study of CD8 T cells in Susac syndrome.

The chain uses TRBV28 and TRBJ1-2; D uncertain. Sequencing was carried out using CD8+ T cells from PBMCs. The source of this sequence is a human donor with multiple sclerosis. The CDR3 loop reads CASSLANHYGYTF. In DNA, the CDR3 is TGTGCCAGCAGTTTGGCCAATCACTATGGCTACACCTTC.